A single sample is the source of the 23 T cell receptor beta chains below, sequenced in a study of blood T cell repertoires in COVID-19. The protocol was immunoSEQ multiplex PCR, while the TCRdb copy is restricted to in-frame clones and leaves out a portion. Seen here are 200,000 to 250,000 clones, about four fifths observed once, and the top ten hold roughly 2.3%. Sequencing was carried out using peripheral blood. These receptors came from a woman aged 60-75 years with acute or convalescent COVID-19.

This clone was recorded only once. The genes are TRBV2 and TRBJ2-2; D is undetermined. CDR3 size: 15 residues. CDR1 and CDR2 from the germline V gene are SNHLY and FYNNEI. Trimming pared 3 bases from V and 2 bases from J, leaving 10 bases between. The CDR3 DNA reads TGTGCCAGCAGTGATGGGCAGACAAACACCGGGGAGCTGTTTTTT. Protein: CASSDGQTNTGELFF.

V gene TRBV6-5 combines with J gene TRBJ2-1, with D tentatively TRBD1 (5 bases). The CDR3 extends over 15 amino acids. Germline V gene lookup returns CDR1 MNHEY and CDR2 SVGAGI. Trimming pared 6 bases from V and 0 bases from J, leaving 12 bases between. The CDR3 loop is CASRRQPSSYNEQFF. The CDR3 region has the DNA TGTGCCAGCAGAAGACAGCCGAGCTCCTACAATGAGCAGTTCTTC.

V gene TRBV18 combines with J gene TRBJ2-7; TRBD1 aligns across 10 bases. CDR3 length: 15 amino acids. The germline V gene has CDR1 KGHSH and CDR2 LQKENI. The ends lost 5 bases at V and 2 bases at J; junction bases unmatched: 6. Written as DNA, the CDR3 is TGTGCCAGCTCAACCGGGACAGGGGTGGCCTACGAGCAGTACTTC. Translation gives CASSTGTGVAYEQYF.

The gene calls are TRBV6-5 and TRBJ2-1; TRBD2 might be the D (5 bases). The CDR3 is 14 residues long. V lost 4 bases and J lost 14, with 21 bases in between. CDR1 is MNHEY, CDR2 SVGAGI, per germline. CDR3 DNA: TGTGCCAGCAGTTCGGGAACCCGACTTCAAAGGGAGTTCTTC. Translation: CASSSGTRLQREFF.

The genes are TRBV3-1 (or the pseudogene TRBV3-2) and TRBJ2-3; no clear D. The CDR3 consists of 16 residues. V was clipped by 4 bases and J by 1 base, with 15 bases between them. In germline, CDR1 is LGHDT, CDR2 YNNKEL (reference sequence). CDR3 bases: TGTGCCAGCAGCCCCCGAGCCTCCTCCGGCACAGATACGCAGTATTTT. Protein product: CASSPRASSGTDTQYF.

The chain carries TRBV19 and TRBJ1-1, with 8 bases that match TRBD1. Per the germline V gene, CDR1 is LNHDA and CDR2 is SQIVND (reference sequence). Trimming took 6 bases from V and 0 from J; bases not matched to a gene: 6. This CDR3 is 15 amino acids long. The CDR3 loop is CASRRGQDMNTEAFF. Here the CDR3 DNA reads TGTGCCAGTAGGAGGGGACAGGACATGAACACTGAAGCTTTCTTT.

The genes are TRBV4-2 and TRBJ1-2; D remains unclear. From germline, CDR1 is LGHNA and CDR2 YNFKEQ. Trimming took off 0 bases at V and 1 base at J, with 6 bases between the two ends. The CDR3 loop spans 14 amino acids. Here the CDR3 DNA reads TGTGCCAGCAGCCAAGATCGAGTTAACTATGGCTACACCTTC. As protein: CASSQDRVNYGYTF.

The V and J genes are TRBV29-1 and TRBJ2-7, with TRBD1 matching 7 bases. The V gene's germline CDR1 is SQVTM and CDR2 ANQGSEA. J gave up 2 bases and V 7 bases, and 17 bases lay outside the gene matches. The CDR3 covers 16 residues. DNA for the CDR3: TGCAGCGGAGGGGGCGTAGTCACAACACACACCTACGAGCAGTACTTC. Its translation: CSGGGVVTTHTYEQYF.

The V call is TRBV6-5, the J call TRBJ1-1; weak D call: TRBD1 (5 bases). Germline CDR1 MNHEY, CDR2 SVGAGI. The germline V and J ends were trimmed by 5 bases and 3 bases, with 13 bases remaining between them. The CDR3 length is 14 residues. This CDR3 reads CASSQTRGYTEAFF. The CDR3 DNA reads as TGTGCCAGCAGTCAAACAAGGGGATACACTGAAGCTTTCTTT.

The chain uses TRBV9 and TRBJ2-3, with 8 bases fitting TRBD2. Germline CDR1 and CDR2: SGDLS and YYNGEE. Unmatched junction bases numbered 12, after V lost 0 bases and J lost 6 bases. This CDR3 is 17 amino acids long. The CDR3 spells CASSVGLAAGAGDTQYF. CDR3 sequence (DNA): TGTGCCAGCAGCGTAGGATTAGCAGCGGGGGCAGGGGATACGCAGTATTTT.

The V and J genes are TRBV28 and TRBJ1-1; 12 positions agree with TRBD1. Germline V gives CDR1 MDHEN, CDR2 SYDVKM. The CDR3 totals 18 residues. Germline trimming cut 5 bases from V and 5 bases from J; bases unmatched to any gene: 15. CDR3 residues: CASSIASGTGGAGTEAFF. In DNA form, the CDR3 reads TGTGCCAGCAGTATCGCCTCCGGGACAGGGGGCGCGGGTACTGAAGCTTTCTTT.

This chain uses TRBV6-1 with TRBJ1-2; D is unclear. Germline V lookup: CDR1 MNHNS, CDR2 SASEGT. The CDR3 runs 14 residues. V gave up 3 bases and J gave up 4 bases, with 12 bases separating them. The CDR3 loop is CASSDPRGGYGYTF. The CDR3 DNA is TGTGCCAGCAGTGACCCCCGTGGAGGCTATGGCTACACCTTC.

The chain combines TRBV29-1 with TRBJ2-3, with 14 bases aligning to TRBD2. The J segment lost 1 base and the V segment lost 7 bases, leaving 13 bases of the junction unmatched. Germline CDR1 is SQVTM and CDR2 is ANQGSEA. This CDR3 has 18 amino acids. CDR3 coding DNA: TGCAGCGGCAAGTCACCCGGGACTAGCGGGGGCGGCACAGATACGCAGTATTTT. Amino acids: CSGKSPGTSGGGTDTQYF.

The chain couples TRBV5-8 to TRBJ1-3; 7 bases align to TRBD1. This CDR3 is 15 amino acids long. CDR1 SGHTS and CDR2 YDEGEE come from the germline V gene. The trim removed 2 bases at V and 0 bases at J, leaving 2 bases unmatched. This CDR3 is CASSLQGYSGNTIYF. As DNA, the CDR3 is TGTGCCAGCAGCTTACAGGGGTACTCTGGAAACACCATATATTTT.

This chain links TRBV5-6 with TRBJ1-2; TRBD1 aligns across 7 bases. Germline V gene sequence: CDR1 SGHDT, CDR2 YYEEEE. V was pared by 0 bases and J by 8 bases, with 7 bases of the junction left unmatched. The CDR3 loop spans 14 amino acids. CDR3 nucleotide sequence: TGTGCCAGCAGCTTGGTAGGGGGCGCGGGAGGCTACACCTTC. It is translated as CASSLVGGAGGYTF. Full variable domain (missing parts from reference TRBV5-6 and TRBJ1-2): DAGVTQSPTHLIKTRGQQVTLRCSPKSGHDTVSWYQQALGQGPQFIFQYYEEEERQRGNFPDRFSGHQFPNYSSELNVNALLLGDSALYLCASSLVGGAGGYTFGSGTRLTVV.

The chain employs TRBV19 and TRBJ1-1; TRBD1 might be the D (6 bases). Germline lookup yields CDR1 LNHDA and CDR2 SQIVND (reference sequence). Trimming shortened V by 5 bases and J by 11 bases, and 21 bases separated the two germline ends. CDR3 length: 14 residues. The CDR3 DNA reads as TGTGCCAGTAGTCCGATAATGGGGGCGGATGAGGCTTTCTTT. It is translated as CASSPIMGADEAFF.

This chain uses TRBV30 with TRBJ2-7; a possible D gene is TRBD1 (6 bases). The ends were cut back, 2 bases at V and 1 base at J, with 9 bases in the middle. This CDR3 comprises 13 residues. The germline V gene has CDR1 GTSNPN and CDR2 SVGIG (reference sequence). CDR3: CAWSLGHSYEQYF. The CDR3, as DNA: TGTGCCTGGAGTTTGGGACATTCCTACGAGCAGTACTTC.

The chain couples TRBV19 to TRBJ1-5, with 9 nucleotides matching TRBD1. This CDR3 is 16 amino acids long. Per the germline V gene, CDR1 is LNHDA and CDR2 is SQIVND (reference sequence). Trimming took 3 bases from V and 3 from J; bases not matched to a gene: 6. The CDR3 nucleotides are TGTGCCAGTAGTATCTTGGGGACAGGGTACAATCAGCCCCAGCATTTT. Amino acids: CASSILGTGYNQPQHF.

In its sample, this clone was seen a few times. This chain uses TRBV5-4 with TRBJ1-2; D is perhaps TRBD1 (5 bases). CDR1 is SGHNT, CDR2 YYREEE, per germline (reference sequence). This CDR3 comprises 14 residues. Trimming took off 4 bases at V and 0 bases at J, with 10 bases between the two ends. CDR3 sequence reads: CASSRTQSNYGYTF. The CDR3 DNA is TGTGCCAGCAGCCGGACACAGTCTAACTATGGCTACACCTTC.

The rearrangement links TRBV19 to TRBJ1-2; 7 bases are a match to TRBD1. CDR3 size: 13 residues. V was pared by 5 bases and J by 3 bases, with 3 bases of the junction left unmatched. Germline CDR1 LNHDA, CDR2 SQIVND (reference sequence). The CDR3 is CASSRDRDYGYTF. Written as DNA, the CDR3 is TGTGCCAGTAGTCGTGACAGGGACTATGGCTACACCTTC.

J is TRBJ1-2 and V is TRBV12-3 or TRBV12-4; no clear D gene. This CDR3 is 13 amino acids long. Trimming removed 4 bases at V and 4 bases at J, with 10 bases between. The CDR3 DNA reads as TGTGCCAGCAGTTCCGCCCCGGGCTATGGCTACACCTTC. Its translation is CASSSAPGYGYTF.

This sequence joins TRBV5-1 and TRBJ1-2, with TRBD1 matching 10 bases. Germline CDR1 and CDR2: SGHRS and YFSETQ. J was trimmed by 4 bases and V by 4 bases; bases with no gene match: 4. There are 14 residues in the CDR3. CDR3: CASSPGDRGYGYTF. DNA for the CDR3: TGCGCCAGCAGCCCGGGGGACAGGGGCTATGGCTACACCTTC.

CDR3 amino acids: CSVGPDRPETQYF. The DNA for the CDR3 is TGCAGCGTTGGTCCGGACAGACCAGAGACCCAGTACTTC. V usage is TRBV29-1 and J usage is TRBJ2-5; D is perhaps TRBD1 (6 bases). CDR1 is SQVTM, CDR2 ANQGSEA, per germline. Trimming cost V 4 bases and J 4 bases, with 13 bases left between them. The CDR3 is made up of 13 amino acids.